This T cell receptor (beta chain) is from a study of T-cell memory formation after mild COVID-19. Findings of the study overall: Clones that contracted from day 15 to 85 were balanced CD4/CD8, while later expanders leaned CD4+. Some responding clones appeared in pre-infection memory, suggesting cross-reactive memory joined.

This clonotype occurred a few times. Antigen specificity is unknown. UMIs and sample barcodes were carried by the TCR alpha and TCR beta cDNA libraries that 5'RACE produced using constant-segment primers. One entry per CDR3 protein, called by TCRdb with MiXCR from the 5' RACE reads. Seen here are over 150,000 distinct CDR3 sequences, 20% to 25% observed once, and the top ten hold roughly 24%. V gave up 8 bases and J gave up 7 bases, with 17 bases separating them. The CDR3 consists of 13 residues. Germline V gives CDR1 SEHNR, CDR2 FQNEAQ (reference sequence). This chain joins TRBV7-9 and TRBJ1-2; D might be TRBD1 (6 bases). The source material was PBMCs or a T cell subset sorted from them (not recorded which). The receptor was derived from an adult woman who had mild COVID-19 (a few samples of this study predate the infection). Cell type and time point are not known. CDR3 region: CASPVQGSSGYTF. DNA for the CDR3: TGTGCCAGCCCTGTACAGGGTTCAAGTGGCTACACCTTC.